This is a list of T cell receptor beta chains from one sample in a study of identical twins. Each CDR3 protein gets one entry after TCRdb re-called the 5' RACE reads with MiXCR. The sample lists 690,000 or so distinct CDR3 sequences; 5.5% to 6.5% were seen once. The sequencing sample was made of naive T cells sorted from blood. These receptors all come from a young man in good health. CDR3s include the opening cysteine and the closing phenylalanine or tryptophan.

>TRBJ2-1|TRBV20-1
CSARRLAGYNEQFF
>TRBJ1-4|TRBV20-1
CSALTGRRVEKLFF
>TRBJ2-3|TRBV7-8
CASSLVGNRGADTQYF
>TRBJ2-1|TRBV12-3/TRBV12-4
CASSLREPRNEQFF
>TRBJ1-1|TRBV12-5
CASGLGSGTEAFF
>TRBJ2-1|TRBV12-3/TRBV12-4
CASSRTSQINEQFF
>TRBJ2-1|TRBV15
CATSRDSGPYNEQFF
>TRBJ2-1|TRBV29-1
CGARWGLNDEQFF
>TRBJ2-7|TRBV29-1
CSVLGQGDFHEQYF
>TRBJ1-5|TRBV6-2/TRBV6-3
CASSGFGQPQHF
>TRBJ1-1|TRBV20-1
CSAGRGGEAFF
>TRBJ2-4|TRBV20-1
CSAGPIAGAQNIQYF
>TRBJ2-1|TRBV20-1
CSIERSSYNEQFF
>TRBJ2-1|TRBV9
CASSVGLAFDEQFF
>TRBJ1-4|TRBV7-6
CASSFRAPGQGNLATNEKLFF
>TRBJ1-2|TRBV6-5
CASSYSFGGLNYGYTF
>TRBJ1-2|TRBV27
CASSLSAGGGYTF
>TRBJ2-4|TRBV7-9
CASSLVTANLAKNIQYF
>TRBJ1-2|TRBV29-1
CSVEGIRGGFTYGYTF
>TRBJ2-1|TRBV29-1
CSVFNPSYNEQFF
>TRBJ2-4|TRBV12-3/TRBV12-4
CASMAVAKNIQYF
>TRBJ2-3|TRBV20-1
CSASGGLRTSNTQYF
>TRBJ1-5|TRBV6-1
CASSEVLEGVQPQHF
>TRBJ2-1|TRBV5-1
CASRGTPSSYNEQFF
>TRBJ2-7|TRBV20-1
CSASRLDHEQYF
>TRBJ1-4|TRBV4-3
CASSLAASLDEKLFF
>TRBJ2-1|TRBV9
CASSVEVRYNEQFF
>TRBJ2-2|TRBV20-1
CSARDESRGSNTGELFF
>TRBJ1-2|TRBV20-1
CSATLQSNYGYTF
>TRBJ2-3|TRBV12-3/TRBV12-4
CASSFNAGQSRTDTQYF
>TRBJ2-6|TRBV12-3/TRBV12-4
CASSYVHLGANVLTF
>TRBJ1-5|TRBV29-1
CSVGEQRNQPQHF
>TRBJ1-6|TRBV5-5
CASSLDWSSYNSPLHF
>TRBJ2-7|TRBV28
CASNTASYEQYF
>TRBJ2-7|TRBV6-6
CASSYLNEQYF
>TRBJ2-5|TRBV12-3/TRBV12-4
CASSLNRVETQYF
>TRBJ2-4|TRBV20-1
CSALPGTIAKNIQYF
>TRBJ2-2|TRBV3-1
CASSQEAIGGELFF
>TRBJ2-1|TRBV11-2
CASSSRVDNEQFF
>TRBJ2-1|TRBV3-1
CASSHPRFGGSNEQFF
>TRBJ2-3|TRBV29-1
CSVERSRATDTQYF
>TRBJ1-2|TRBV6-1
CASSPGQLMRYYGYTF
>TRBJ1-5|TRBV7-8
CASSLARGDSNQPQHF
>TRBJ2-5|TRBV9
CASSVTSGRAGETQYF
>TRBJ2-5|TRBV20-1
CGAGGGLQETQYF
>TRBJ1-5|TRBV20-1
CSARPRDRGQPQHF
>TRBJ2-3|TRBV20-1
CSARDRRQGTDTQYF
>TRBJ2-2|TRBV7-2
CASTPRGGELFF
>TRBJ1-4|TRBV18
CASSPQPAAAGGVSKLFF